This T cell receptor (beta chain) stems from a study of blood T cell repertoires in COVID-19. Study details: Acute and convalescent COVID-19 samples came from the United States, Italy and Spain. Nucleic acid was either cDNA or gDNA, and it came from T cells, B-cell-depleted T cells, or PBMCs.

In the original processing: Estimation of nucleated cell counts was performed using reference gene primer amplification. Libraries were prepared by immunoSEQ multiplex PCR; TCRdb keeps only in-frame clonotypes and omits some of them. Clone size and V and J calls were adopted from that table, with D and trimming inferred from the DNA. In the table there are 200,000 to 250,000 clones, around 92% of which are singletons. The sequenced material came from peripheral blood. This receptor was taken from a man under 40 with acute or convalescent COVID-19.

The CDR3 sequence is CASSEVAQGSWQFF. CDR3 bases: TGTGCCAGCAGTGAAGTTGCTCAGGGCAGCTGGCAGTTCTTC. The chain combines TRBV6-1 with TRBJ2-1; D is perhaps TRBD1 (5 bases). In germline, CDR1 is MNHNS, CDR2 SASEGT. CDR3 size: 14 residues. The V end was cut by 1 base, the J end by 12 bases, with 16 bases between.